The T cell receptor (beta chain) described here comes from a study of blood T cells in healthy people across ages. Study overall: Using template switching, researchers captured about one barcoded beta molecule for each two T cells.

A J-beta primer mix and a sample-barcoded 5' primer were used in a second PCR of about 7 to 12 cycles. A single record per CDR3 protein comes from TCRdb applying MiXCR to the 5' RACE reads. The sample lists 800,000 or so distinct CDR3 sequences, 62% occurring once. The material sequenced was blood. This receptor was obtained from a man between 25 and 39 years old in good health.

The CDR3 nucleotides read TGTGCCAGCAGTTACTCGGGGACTAGCGGGGGCCACACAGATACGCAGTATTTT. As protein: CASSYSGTSGGHTDTQYF. The chain recombines TRBV6-5 with TRBJ2-3; 14 bases are shared with TRBD2. Trimming took 0 bases from V and 2 from J; bases not matched to a gene: 4. This CDR3 comprises 18 residues. Germline-derived CDR1 and CDR2 are MNHEY and SVGAGI.